This is a list of T cell receptor beta chains from one sample in a study of T cells and Merkel cell carcinoma outcomes. The repertoire was sequenced with immunoSEQ multiplex PCR; TCRdb's copy has only in-frame clones and lacks some. The sample shows 11,000 to 15,000 clones, more than 90% of them seen only once. The sequencing input was tumor tissue from Merkel cell carcinoma. The receptors were gathered from a human donor with Merkel cell carcinoma. CDR3s include the opening cysteine and the closing phenylalanine or tryptophan. The D gene is left open where the match is weak. Clone size is given for some rows only: seen once, a few or many times, or a class if the clone is expanded.

D gene,V gene,J gene,clone size,CDR3 protein,CDR3 DNA
.,TRBV7-3,TRBJ2-5,.,CASSSSGHGQETQYF,TGTGCCAGCAGCTCCTCGGGACATGGACAAGAGACCCAGTACTTC
.,TRBV5-1,TRBJ2-1,.,CASSLAGGGYNEQFF,TGCGCCAGCAGCTTGGCAGGGGGAGGGTACAATGAGCAGTTCTTC
.,TRBV6-1,TRBJ1-6,once,CASSEWADVDNSPLHF,TGTGCCAGCAGTGAATGGGCAGACGTCGATAATTCACCCCTCCACTTT
.,TRBV5-1,TRBJ2-5,.,CASSLGVQETQYF,TGCGCCAGCAGCTTGGGGGTCCAAGAGACCCAGTACTTC
.,TRBV7-8,TRBJ1-1,.,CASSLVGDTEAFF,TGTGCCAGCAGCTTAGTGGGGGACACTGAAGCTTTCTTT
.,TRBV9,TRBJ2-1,.,CASSVVRQVNEQFF,TGTGCCAGCAGCGTAGTCCGACAGGTTAATGAGCAGTTCTTC
TRBD2,TRBV6-5,TRBJ2-1,.,CASRTSGSNEQFF,TGTGCCAGCAGGACTAGCGGGTCCAATGAGCAGTTCTTC
.,TRBV29-1,TRBJ1-2,.,CSVERSPNYGYTF,TGCAGCGTTGAAAGATCTCCTAACTATGGCTACACCTTC
.,TRBV5-1,TRBJ2-2,.,CASSLVGNTGELFF,TGCGCCAGCAGCTTGGTTGGGAACACCGGGGAGCTGTTTTTT
.,TRBV6-6,TRBJ2-3,.,CASSYSSRADTQYF,TGTGCCAGCAGTTATTCCAGCAGGGCAGATACGCAGTATTTT
.,TRBV5-1,TRBJ2-2,.,CASSPGQPNTGELFF,TGCGCCAGCAGTCCGGGACAACCGAACACCGGGGAGCTGTTTTTT
TRBD2,TRBV19,TRBJ2-7,.,CASSIQGTTTVYEQYF,TGTGCCAGTAGTATCCAAGGGACTACAACCGTCTACGAGCAGTACTTC
TRBD1,TRBV18,TRBJ1-1,once,CASSPRGQNTEAFF,TGTGCCAGCTCACCAAGGGGGCAGAACACTGAAGCTTTCTTT
TRBD1,TRBV11-3,TRBJ2-2,.,CASSPKGTVGDSEDTGELFF,TGTGCCAGCAGCCCCAAAGGGACAGTTGGAGATTCTGAAGACACCGGGGAGCTGTTTTTT
.,TRBV5-5,TRBJ2-3,.,CASSLVGGDLPDTQYF,TGTGCCAGCAGCTTGGTTGGTGGGGATCTGCCAGATACGCAGTATTTT
TRBD1,TRBV5-6,TRBJ2-7,.,CASSPPGQGRLYEQYF,TGTGCCAGCAGCCCACCGGGACAGGGAAGGCTCTACGAGCAGTACTTC